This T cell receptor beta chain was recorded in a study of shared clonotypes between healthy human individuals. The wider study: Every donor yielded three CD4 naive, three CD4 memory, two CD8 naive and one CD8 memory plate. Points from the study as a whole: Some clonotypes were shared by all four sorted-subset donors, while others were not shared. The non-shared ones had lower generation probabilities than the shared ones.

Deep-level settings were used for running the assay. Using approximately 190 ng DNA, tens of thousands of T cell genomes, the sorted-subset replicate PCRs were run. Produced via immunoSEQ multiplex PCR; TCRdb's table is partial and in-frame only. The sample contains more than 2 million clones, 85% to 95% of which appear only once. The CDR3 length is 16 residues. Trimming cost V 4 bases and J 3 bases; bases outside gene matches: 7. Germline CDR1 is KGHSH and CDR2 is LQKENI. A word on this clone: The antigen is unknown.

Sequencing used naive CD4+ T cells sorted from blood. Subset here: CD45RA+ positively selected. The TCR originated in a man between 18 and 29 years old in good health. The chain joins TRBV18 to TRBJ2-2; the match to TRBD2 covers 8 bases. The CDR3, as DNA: TGTGCCAGCTCACGAGGACTAGCCGATTACACCGGGGAGCTGTTTTTT. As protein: CASSRGLADYTGELFF.